The clone carrying this T cell receptor beta chain was seen ten or more times. The antigen is not known. Its ends do not fully match the called genes, so a read error is possible. This sample is part of a study of early T cells in non-severe SARS-CoV-2 infection. The overall study: The authors sequenced bulk RNA from unsorted whole blood, leaving chains unpaired.

Study-wide findings and caveats: The study's VDJdb matching favored anti-spike CD8 responses and missed private and CD4 specificities.

TCRdb reprocessed the 5' RACE reads with MiXCR, giving one entry per CDR3 protein. In the table there are some 35,000 distinct CDR3 sequences, roughly 5.4% of which are singletons. Germline V gene lookup returns CDR1 SEHNR and CDR2 FQNEAQ (reference sequence). The CDR3 has 15 amino acids. The sequence was collected from an adult who was a healthcare worker with PCR-confirmed SARS-CoV-2 infection or an uninfected control (not recorded which). The sequenced sample was whole blood. The gene calls are TRBV7-9 and TRBJ2-5, with 10 bases lining up with TRBD2. CDR3 residues: CASSLAGAVQETQYF. The CDR3 bases are TGTGCCAGCAGCCTAGCGGGGGCCGTCCAAGAGACCCAGTACTTC.